The T cell receptor beta chain described here comes from a study of graft-versus-host responses after intestinal transplantation. General study findings and limits: HvG clone declines early post-transplant were associated with peak circulating GvH levels.

Concerning this clone: Its target is unknown.

The CDR3 length is 15 residues. CDR1 and CDR2 from the germline V gene are MNHNS and SASEGT. V shed 1 base and J shed 2 bases, with 12 bases lying between them. Clones were sequenced by immunoSEQ multiplex PCR, and TCRdb holds only the in-frame ones, with some missing. In the table there are approximately 12,000 clones, over 85% of which are singletons. The chain uses TRBV6-1 and TRBJ2-7; no definite D call. The clonotype originates from a human patient who received an intestinal transplant, so some T cells may come from the graft donor. Here the sequenced sample was PBMCs, taken 109 to 110 days after intestinal transplant. DNA for the CDR3: TGTGCCAGCAGTGAAGGGGTTGGACGGACCTACGAGCAGTACTTC. Translation gives CASSEGVGRTYEQYF.